These 27 T cell receptor beta chains came from one sample sequenced in a study of blood T cell repertoires in COVID-19. Generated by immunoSEQ multiplex PCR, the TCRdb table keeps only in-frame clones and is missing some. The data hold 55,000 to 60,000 clones, with 70% to 80% observed a single time. Sequenced sample: peripheral blood. The receptors were sampled from a middle-aged man with active or convalescent COVID-19.

The chain links TRBV13 to TRBJ2-5; TRBD2 matches 11 bases. The CDR3 consists of 16 residues. Germline CDR1 is PRHDT and CDR2 is FYEKMQ (reference sequence). V gave up 5 bases and J gave up 9 bases; unmatched junction bases: 14. This chain's CDR3 is CASSPNGLAGLGAQYF. CDR3 coding DNA: TGTGCCAGCAGCCCTAACGGACTAGCGGGTCTAGGAGCCCAGTACTTC. Supplemented by reference TRBV13 and TRBJ2-5, the full variable domain reads AAGVIQSPRHLIKEKRETATLKCYPIPRHDTVYWYQQGPGQDPQFLISFYEKMQSDKGSIPDRFSAQQFSDYHSELNMSSLELGDSALYFCASSPNGLAGLGAQYFGPGTRLLVL.

The V call is TRBV9, the J call TRBJ2-7, with 9 bases fitting TRBD2. J lost 2 bases, V lost 0 bases, and 3 bases had no gene match. CDR1 SGDLS and CDR2 YYNGEE come from the germline V gene. The CDR3 runs to 15 residues. The CDR3 region has the DNA TGTGCCAGCAGCGTAGGGGCTAGCGGGGCCTACGAGCAGTACTTC. Its translation: CASSVGASGAYEQYF.

Written as DNA, the CDR3 is TGTGCCAGCAGCCCCAAAAGCAATCAGCCCCAGCATTTT. It codes for CASSPKSNQPQHF. V gene TRBV3-1 (or the pseudogene TRBV3-2) combines with J gene TRBJ1-5; D unclear. Trimming took 4 bases from V and 1 from J, leaving 5 bases between them. The CDR3 sequence is 13 residues long. Germline loops: CDR1 LGHDT, CDR2 YNNKEL (reference sequence).

For this clone: A much larger clonotype is one base distant, so this may be a read error. The V and J genes are TRBV19 and TRBJ1-1; D possibly corresponds to TRBD1 (6 bases). This CDR3 contains 13 residues. Germline CDR1 LNHDA, CDR2 SQIVND (reference sequence). Trimming removed 11 bases at V and 10 bases at J, with 23 bases between. CDR3 DNA: TGTGCCCCCCATGTGGGGGAGGGGGGGGGAGCTTTCTTT. This translates into CAPHVGEGGGAFF.

The rearrangement links TRBV14 to TRBJ2-7; TRBD1 agrees at 10 bases. Unmatched junction bases numbered 9, after V lost 1 base and J lost 6 bases. This CDR3 contains 16 residues. CDR1 and CDR2 (germline): SGHDN, FVKESK. The CDR3 is CASSQVGGDRGREQYF. For the CDR3, the DNA is TGTGCCAGCAGCCAAGTCGGCGGGGACAGGGGCCGCGAGCAGTACTTC.

The J gene is TRBJ2-3, the V gene TRBV19, with 10 bases that match TRBD2. V dropped 2 bases and J dropped 3; count of bases not matched to a gene: 5. The CDR3 is 16 amino acids. Per the germline V gene, CDR1 is LNHDA and CDR2 is SQIVND (reference sequence). CDR3 in amino acids: CASSIRASGRTDTQYF. CDR3 bases: TGTGCCAGTAGTATAAGGGCTAGCGGGAGAACAGATACGCAGTATTTT.

This clone is a singleton in its sample. The DNA of the CDR3 is TGTGCCAGTAGTAACCCGGGTTGGAAGGCTGAAGCTTTCTTT. Protein sequence: CASSNPGWKAEAFF. The rearrangement uses TRBV19 and TRBJ1-1, with D unresolved. V gave up 4 bases and J gave up 6 bases, with 15 bases separating them. Per the germline V gene, CDR1 is LNHDA and CDR2 is SQIVND (reference sequence). The CDR3 is 14 amino acids. The variable domain in full, with the rest retrieved from reference TRBV19 and TRBJ1-1, is DGGITQSPKYLFRKEGQNVTLSCEQNLNHDAMYWYRQDPGQGLRLIYYSQIVNDFQKGDIAEGYSVSREKKESFPLTVTSAQKNPTAFYLCASSNPGWKAEAFFGQGTRLTVV.

This clone was seen more than once but under ten times. Here the CDR3 reads CASSPTGTQQETQYF. For the CDR3, the DNA is TGTGCCAGCAGCCCGACGGGGACACAGCAAGAGACCCAGTACTTC. The rearrangement joins TRBV5-5 to TRBJ2-5; D is perhaps TRBD1 (6 bases). The V end was cut by 4 bases, the J end by 2 bases, with 15 bases between. The V gene's germline CDR1 is SGHKS and CDR2 YYEKEE (reference sequence). The CDR3 runs 15 residues.

The rearrangement links TRBV2 to TRBJ2-7, with TRBD2 matching over 10 bases. The germline V gene encodes CDR1 SNHLY and CDR2 FYNNEI. The CDR3 is 13 residues long. Unmatched junction bases numbered 4, after V lost 8 bases and J lost 3 bases. DNA of the CDR3: TGTGCCAGCGTACTAGCGGGAAGCTACGAGCAGTACTTC. Translation: CASVLAGSYEQYF. The variable domain in full, completed from reference TRBV2 and TRBJ2-7, reads EPEVTQTPSHQVTQMGQEVILRCVPISNHLYFYWYRQILGQKVEFLVSFYNNEISEKSEIFDDQFSVERPDGSNFTLKIRSTKLEDSAMYFCASVLAGSYEQYFGPGTRLTVT.

The chain combines TRBV2 with TRBJ2-1; D may be TRBD1 (6 bases). V dropped 0 bases and J dropped 2 bases, with 8 bases sitting between them. From germline, CDR1 is SNHLY and CDR2 FYNNEI. This CDR3 region has 15 residues. The CDR3: CASSEAQGPYNEQFF. DNA of the CDR3: TGTGCCAGCAGTGAAGCCCAGGGGCCCTACAATGAGCAGTTCTTC.

This clone turned up a few times. The rearrangement uses TRBV9 and TRBJ1-5, with 9 bases aligning to TRBD1. The CDR3 covers 13 residues. Trimming at V came to 5 bases and at J to 7 bases, leaving 4 bases not matched to a gene. Germline lookup yields CDR1 SGDLS and CDR2 YYNGEE. The CDR3 DNA reads as TGTGCCAGCAGTGGGACAGGGCCCCAGCCCCAGCATTTT. Protein sequence: CASSGTGPQPQHF.

The chain uses TRBV5-1 and TRBJ1-1, with unresolved D. Trimming took off 5 bases at V and 1 base at J, with 15 bases between the two ends. This CDR3 has 15 amino acids. Germline values: CDR1 SGHRS, CDR2 YFSETQ. The CDR3 bases are TGCGCCAGCAGACTGGAGCCCCTGTGGAACACTGAAGCTTTCTTT. Encoded protein: CASRLEPLWNTEAFF.

This chain links TRBV9 with TRBJ2-1; 7 bases are shared with TRBD2. This CDR3 is built from 20 residues. Germline trimming cut 0 bases from V and 0 bases from J; bases unmatched to any gene: 15. Germline V CDR1 and CDR2: SGDLS, YYNGEE. This CDR3 reads CASSVAVPGGHPSSYNEQFF. In DNA, the CDR3 is TGTGCCAGCAGCGTAGCTGTCCCGGGAGGCCACCCTAGCTCCTACAATGAGCAGTTCTTC.

V and J are TRBV11-2 and TRBJ1-1; the D gene is possibly TRBD1 (5 bases). Germline-derived CDR1 and CDR2 are SGHAT and FQNNGV. V was pared by 4 bases and J by 11 bases, with 23 bases between. CDR3 length: 15 amino acids. The CDR3 DNA is TGTGCCAGCAGCTCGCCAAACCGGGACTCTAAGGCGGCTTTCTTT. It is translated as CASSSPNRDSKAAFF.

CDR3 bases: TGTGCCATCCCCGCGGGGGGCTATGGCTACACCTTC. This translates into CAIPAGGYGYTF. The chain combines TRBV7-9 with TRBJ1-2; tentatively, D is TRBD1 (5 bases). From germline, CDR1 is SEHNR and CDR2 FQNEAQ (reference sequence). The V gene lost 10 bases and the J gene lost 4 bases, with 13 bases spanning the gap. The CDR3 sequence is 12 residues long.

This sequence joins TRBV19 and TRBJ1-2; possible D gene TRBD1, 6 bases. This CDR3 comprises 13 residues. Trimming left V 7 bases short and J 5 bases short, with 14 bases between. Germline CDR1 LNHDA, CDR2 SQIVND (reference sequence). This CDR3 is CASTRGAFYGYTF. The CDR3 bases are TGTGCCAGTACCCGGGGGGCCTTTTATGGCTACACCTTC.

The chain has TRBV27 and TRBJ2-3, with D perhaps TRBD2 (6 bases). The CDR3 has 15 amino acids. Trimming shortened V by 5 bases and J by 2 bases, and 14 bases separated the two germline ends. Germline CDR1 and CDR2: MNHEY and SMNVEV (reference sequence). DNA for the CDR3: TGTGCCAGCAGTATCGGGTGGGAGGACACAGATACGCAGTATTTT. This gives the protein CASSIGWEDTDTQYF.

This rearrangement joins TRBV7-8 to TRBJ2-5; 11 bases match TRBD2. Germline V gene sequence: CDR1 SGHVS, CDR2 FQNEAQ. The CDR3 spans 16 residues. Losses at the gene ends were 3 bases for V and 5 bases for J; bases not matched to a gene: 8. The CDR3 region is CASSFRTSGSGETQYF. CDR3 DNA: TGTGCCAGCAGCTTTCGAACTAGCGGGAGTGGGGAGACCCAGTACTTC.

The chain joins TRBV18 to TRBJ1-1, with D tentatively TRBD1 (5 bases). Germline assignment: CDR1 KGHSH and CDR2 LQKENI. The CDR3 has 13 residues. Trimming shortened V by 3 bases and J by 6 bases, and 11 bases separated the two germline ends. CDR3 sequence: CASSPGGYAEAFF. For the CDR3, the DNA is TGTGCCAGCTCACCCGGGGGGTACGCTGAAGCTTTCTTT.

V usage is TRBV9 and J usage is TRBJ2-3; D is undetermined. V was cut by 3 bases and J by 2 bases, with 4 bases left in between. The CDR3 consists of 12 residues. Germline-derived CDR1 and CDR2 are SGDLS and YYNGEE. The CDR3 reads CASSAVTDTQYF. The CDR3 DNA is TGTGCCAGCAGCGCTGTCACAGATACGCAGTATTTT.

By sample fraction, this clone is medium-sized. V gene TRBV18 combines with J gene TRBJ2-2; D perhaps matches TRBD1 (6 bases). The V end was cut by 2 bases, the J end by 8 bases, with 15 bases between. Germline CDR1 KGHSH, CDR2 LQKENI. The CDR3 consists of 15 residues. For the CDR3, the DNA is TGTGCCAGCTCACCATACCAGGACAGTCAAGGGGAGCTGTTTTTT. Encoded protein: CASSPYQDSQGELFF.

This clone came up once. The chain employs TRBV6-5 and TRBJ1-2; possible D gene TRBD1, 5 bases. V dropped 6 bases and J dropped 2 bases, with 10 bases sitting between them. The CDR3 totals 13 residues. Germline V gene data show CDR1 as MNHEY and CDR2 as SVGAGI. CDR3 protein: CASSDSFNYGYTF. DNA for the CDR3: TGTGCCAGCAGCGACAGTTTCAACTATGGCTACACCTTC.

The chain has TRBV19 and TRBJ2-7; tentative D call: TRBD1 (5 bases). Germline V gives CDR1 LNHDA, CDR2 SQIVND (reference sequence). The CDR3 has 13 residues. V lost 4 bases to trimming and J lost 0 bases, with 7 bases between them. CDR3 DNA sequence: TGTGCCAGTAGTAGGACACACTCCTACGAGCAGTACTTC. Translation: CASSRTHSYEQYF.

The table lists this clone with many counts. The chain links TRBV5-4 to TRBJ1-6; TRBD1 matches at 9 bases. Trimming at V came to 5 bases and at J to 5 bases, leaving 2 bases not matched to a gene. This CDR3 is 14 amino acids long. CDR1 SGHNT and CDR2 YYREEE come from the germline V gene (reference sequence). The CDR3 DNA sequence: TGTGCCAGCAGTTGGGACAGGGATAATTCACCCCTCCACTTT. The encoded protein is CASSWDRDNSPLHF.

V gene TRBV5-1 combines with J gene TRBJ1-2; a weak D match, TRBD1 (5 bases). This CDR3 comprises 12 residues. The V end was cut by 4 bases, the J end by 7 bases, with 11 bases between. In germline, CDR1 is SGHRS, CDR2 YFSETQ. The chain's CDR3 is CASSLQGSGYTF. Written as DNA, the CDR3 is TGCGCCAGCAGCCTGCAGGGTTCTGGCTACACCTTC.

The rearrangement joins TRBV28 to TRBJ2-3; the D gene is possibly TRBD1 (6 bases). Between the trimmed V and J ends, which lost 4 bases and 2 bases, there was a span of 13 bases. CDR1 MDHEN and CDR2 SYDVKM come from the germline V gene. The length of the CDR3 is 15 residues. CDR3 amino acids: CASSSGQTYTDTQYF. The CDR3 DNA follows: TGTGCCAGCAGTTCCGGACAGACTTACACAGATACGCAGTATTTT. The full variable domain, completed using reference TRBV28 and TRBJ2-3, is DVKVTQSSRYLVKRTGEKVFLECVQDMDHENMFWYRQDPGLGLRLIYFSYDVKMKEKGDIPEGYSVSREKKERFSLILESASTNQTSMYLCASSSGQTYTDTQYFGPGTRLTVL.

The chain couples TRBV11-1 to TRBJ2-1; a possible D gene is TRBD1 (6 bases). Trimming shortened V by 1 base and J by 3 bases, and 7 bases separated the two germline ends. The germline V gene has CDR1 SGHAT and CDR2 FQDESV (reference sequence). This CDR3 is built from 14 residues. The CDR3 DNA follows: TGTGCCAGCAGCTTAGAGGGACACTACAATGAGCAGTTCTTC. Residues: CASSLEGHYNEQFF. Variable domain in full (rest from reference TRBV11-1 and TRBJ2-1): EAEVAQSPRYKITEKSQAVAFWCDPISGHATLYWYRQILGQGPELLVQFQDESVVDDSQLPKDRFSAERLKGVDSTLKIQPAELGDSAMYLCASSLEGHYNEQFFGPGTRLTVL.